Listed here are 28 T cell receptor beta chains from one sample, sequenced in a study of human T cells and chemical hapten exposure. The time point denotes: pre-sensitization, week 0. Regarding treatment: therapeutic diphenylcyclopropenone sensitization with weekly scalp DPC. In TCRdb, the RACE reads were re-called with MiXCR into one record per CDR3 protein. The profile shows around 350,000 distinct CDR3 sequences, 5.5% of them singletons. The material sequenced was whole blood, taken in connection with sensitization to the hapten diphenylcyclopropenone (DPC). The receptor set was obtained from a woman aged 18-29 years with alopecia areata. Some clones in this sample may be carry-over from other donors' samples.

This rearrangement joins TRBV11-2 to TRBJ2-1; D gene ambiguous. V was trimmed by 6 bases and J by 9 bases, leaving 18 bases between them. Germline CDR1 SGHAT, CDR2 FQNNGV. CDR3 length equals 14 residues. The CDR3 reads CASRNADTHGEQFF. The CDR3 bases are TGTGCCAGCAGAAACGCAGACACGCACGGTGAGCAGTTCTTC.

The chain has TRBV4-1 and TRBJ2-1, with D tentatively TRBD2 (5 bases). The CDR3 contains 16 residues. In germline, CDR1 is MGHRA, CDR2 YSYEKL. V lost 2 bases to trimming and J lost 0 bases, with 11 bases between them. CDR3 region: CASSQRRGSSYNEQFF. CDR3 nucleotides: TGCGCCAGCAGCCAACGACGGGGAAGCTCCTACAATGAGCAGTTCTTC.

This clonotype was observed a handful of times. V is TRBV5-1 and J is TRBJ1-1, with TRBD1 matching over 7 bases. Per the germline V gene, CDR1 is SGHRS and CDR2 is YFSETQ. The CDR3 runs to 14 residues. Trimming at V came to 4 bases and at J to 4 bases, leaving 7 bases not matched to a gene. This chain's CDR3 is CASSTRQGATEAFF. CDR3 DNA: TGCGCCAGCAGCACTCGACAGGGTGCCACTGAAGCTTTCTTT.

This sequence joins TRBV3-1 and TRBJ2-7; D is possibly TRBD2 (6 bases). Germline-derived CDR1 and CDR2 are LGHDT and YNNKEL (reference sequence). The CDR3 has 14 amino acids. Trimming removed 1 base from V and 3 bases from J, with 10 bases in between. This chain's CDR3 is CASSQGPGLYEQYF. The CDR3 DNA reads TGTGCCAGCAGCCAAGGTCCGGGACTCTACGAGCAGTACTTC.

This clonotype was found many times. The chain combines TRBV7-2 with TRBJ1-6; no definite D call. The germline V gene has CDR1 SGHTA and CDR2 FQGNSA. V lost 0 bases, J lost 3 bases, and 3 bases lay in between. This CDR3 has 14 amino acids. This chain's CDR3 is CASSLASYNSPLHF. The CDR3, as DNA: TGTGCCAGCAGCTTAGCCAGCTATAATTCACCCCTCCACTTT.

This chain connects TRBV10-3 to TRBJ1-3, with 10 positions matching TRBD1. The CDR3 runs 16 residues. V trimming: 6 bases; J trimming: 4 bases; junction bases outside the gene matches: 9. Germline loops: CDR1 ENHRY, CDR2 SYGVKD. The CDR3 spells CAISQRGTGVGNTIYF. CDR3 in DNA: TGTGCCATCAGCCAGCGGGGGACAGGGGTAGGAAACACCATATATTTT.

V is TRBV6-5 and J is TRBJ1-1; tentatively, D is TRBD1 (5 bases). Trimming left V 4 bases short and J 1 base short, with 10 bases between. Germline lookup yields CDR1 MNHEY and CDR2 SVGAGI. The CDR3 sequence is 14 residues long. The CDR3 loop reads CASSWTHWNTEAFF. Here the CDR3 DNA reads TGTGCCAGCAGTTGGACACATTGGAACACTGAAGCTTTCTTT.

This clonotype has just a few counts. The chain carries TRBV7-2 and TRBJ1-1, with 9 bases that match TRBD1. The CDR3 has 14 residues. The junction had 4 bases not matched to a gene; V was cut back by 4 bases and J by 4 bases. The V gene's germline CDR1 is SGHTA and CDR2 FQGNSA. CDR3 nucleotide sequence: TGTGCCAGCAGCTCGAGACAGGGGGGCACTGAAGCTTTCTTT. Translating gives CASSSRQGGTEAFF.

There are many counts of this clonotype. The chain carries TRBV20-1 and TRBJ1-6; D gene unclear. The CDR3 has 14 amino acids. V was pared by 6 bases and J by 3 bases, with 12 bases between. CDR1 and CDR2 (germline): DFQATT, SNEGSKA (reference sequence). Here the CDR3 reads CSATPGGYNSPLHF. CDR3 in DNA: TGCAGTGCCACCCCAGGAGGCTATAATTCACCCCTCCACTTT.

This clonotype showed up many times. The rearrangement links TRBV29-1 to TRBJ2-3; D ambiguous. There are 13 residues in the CDR3. CDR1 is SQVTM and CDR2 is ANQGSEA in the germline V gene. Trimming cost V 7 bases and J 0 bases, with 11 bases left between them. In DNA, the CDR3 is TGCAGCGCCTCACATTTAAGCACAGATACGCAGTATTTT. It is translated as CSASHLSTDTQYF.

This clonotype was counted many times. The gene calls are TRBV10-3 and TRBJ2-6; D gene uncertain. Germline V gives CDR1 ENHRY, CDR2 SYGVKD. V dropped 3 bases and J dropped 4 bases, with 4 bases sitting between them. CDR3 length equals 13 residues. CDR3 nucleotides: TGTGCCATCAGTGAATCCGGGGCCAACGTCCTGACTTTC. Encoded protein: CAISESGANVLTF.

This clonotype was detected many times. This chain links TRBV29-1 with TRBJ1-2, with D possibly being TRBD1 (6 bases). Germline V lookup: CDR1 SQVTM, CDR2 ANQGSEA. V dropped 1 base and J dropped 7 bases, with 13 bases sitting between them. The CDR3 loop spans 13 amino acids. CDR3 sequence: CSVEVAGTTGYTF. For the CDR3, the DNA is TGCAGCGTTGAAGTAGCAGGGACAACTGGCTACACCTTC.

This clonotype was recorded at least ten times. The CDR3 sequence: CASRGDGIYGYTF. The CDR3 region has the DNA TGTGCCAGCAGAGGGGACGGGATCTATGGCTACACCTTC. The chain is built from TRBV2 and TRBJ1-2, with D possibly being TRBD1 (5 bases). The V and J ends lost 6 bases and 4 bases respectively, with 12 bases between them. CDR1 is SNHLY and CDR2 is FYNNEI in the germline V gene. CDR3 length equals 13 residues.

This clonotype showed up just a few times. The J gene is TRBJ2-5, the V gene TRBV11-2, with D possibly being TRBD2 (7 bases). Germline V gene sequence: CDR1 SGHAT, CDR2 FQNNGV. Trimming stripped 5 bases from V and 2 bases from J, with 12 bases between. CDR3 size: 14 residues. The DNA for the CDR3 is TGTGCCAGCAGCAGGGGGAGGGGTCAAGAGACCCAGTACTTC. Protein: CASSRGRGQETQYF.

In its sample, this clonotype was seen a few times. The chain couples TRBV20-1 to TRBJ1-4; no clear D gene. CDR3 length equals 11 residues. Germline values: CDR1 DFQATT, CDR2 SNEGSKA (reference sequence). V lost 3 bases and J 7 bases, leaving 6 bases between the germline ends. The CDR3 DNA reads TGCAGTGCTAGCTTGGTTGAAAAACTGTTTTTT. This gives the protein CSASLVEKLFF.

This chain links TRBV4-2 with TRBJ2-7; D is possibly TRBD2 (5 bases). V lost 4 bases and J 3 bases, leaving 7 bases between the germline ends. The CDR3 sequence is 12 residues long. Germline loops: CDR1 LGHNA, CDR2 YNFKEQ. The CDR3 sequence: CASSLDFYEQYF. The CDR3 region has the DNA TGTGCCAGCAGCCTGGACTTCTACGAGCAGTACTTC.

V is TRBV10-3 and J is TRBJ2-1, with no clear D. Germline CDR1 is ENHRY and CDR2 is SYGVKD. This CDR3 has 15 amino acids. With 0 bases removed from V and 6 bases from J, the gap between germline ends came to 12 bases. CDR3 sequence: CAISESTNSGNEQFF. The CDR3 DNA is TGTGCCATCAGTGAGTCGACGAACTCCGGCAATGAGCAGTTCTTC.

This clonotype has a count of ten or more. This chain uses TRBV9 with TRBJ2-3, with 11 bases identical to TRBD2. Trimming took 7 bases from V and 6 from J; bases not matched to a gene: 10. Germline loops: CDR1 SGDLS, CDR2 YYNGEE. The CDR3 consists of 15 residues. The CDR3 region is CASGLAGPLEDTQYF. Here the CDR3 DNA reads TGTGCCAGCGGACTAGCGGGTCCCCTGGAGGATACGCAGTATTTT.

The chain joins TRBV12-5 to TRBJ2-5; 9 bases map to TRBD2. Germline V gene data show CDR1 as LGHNT and CDR2 as FRNRAP. Losses at the gene ends were 3 bases for V and 1 base for J; bases not matched to a gene: 3. The CDR3 length is 15 residues. The CDR3 bases are TGTGCTAGTGGTTTTAGCGGGGGACTCCAAGAGACCCAGTACTTC. Translated, it gives CASGFSGGLQETQYF.

This clonotype was detected a few times. The chain is built from TRBV18 and TRBJ1-3; D perhaps matches TRBD1 (5 bases). The CDR3 totals 13 residues. CDR1 is KGHSH and CDR2 is LQKENI in the germline V gene. The V gene lost 6 bases and the J gene lost 2 bases, with 8 bases spanning the gap. CDR3 sequence (DNA): TGTGCCAGCTCCCGACAGCCTGGAAACACCATATATTTT. Amino acid sequence: CASSRQPGNTIYF. Full variable domain (remainder filled in from reference TRBV18 and TRBJ1-3): NAGVMQNPRHLVRRRGQEARLRCSPMKGHSHVYWYRQLPEEGLKFMVYLQKENIIDESGMPKERFSAEFPKEGPSILRIQQVVRGDSAAYFCASSRQPGNTIYFGEGSWLTVV.

J is TRBJ2-3 and V is TRBV3-1, with D perhaps TRBD1 or TRBD2 (5 bases each). The CDR3 is made up of 17 amino acids. The V gene's germline CDR1 is LGHDT and CDR2 YNNKEL (reference sequence). V was cut by 0 bases and J by 5 bases, with 18 bases left in between. In DNA form, the CDR3 reads TGTGCCAGCAGCCAAGAGGGGGAAAATCAAGTGGGAGATACGCAGTATTTT. Encoded protein: CASSQEGENQVGDTQYF.

V gene TRBV29-1 combines with J gene TRBJ1-4; D not resolved. Deletions cut 0 bases from V and 5 bases from J, with 7 bases between. This CDR3 comprises 13 residues. In germline, CDR1 is SQVTM, CDR2 ANQGSEA. The CDR3 is CSVEDLINEKLFF. DNA for the CDR3: TGCAGCGTTGAAGACCTGATAAATGAAAAACTGTTTTTT.

This clonotype came up many times. This rearrangement joins TRBV21-1 to TRBJ1-6; no DNA check was done on the table's D call, TRBD1. TRBV21-1 counts as a pseudogene. This CDR3 comprises 18 residues. CDR3 coding DNA: TGTGCCAGCAGCAAATCGGTCCCGGGACAGGGAAGTAATTCACCCCTCCACTTT. Protein: CASSKSVPGQGSNSPLHF.

This clonotype was counted many times. This chain connects TRBV19 to TRBJ1-5; the D is unclear. Germline CDR1 LNHDA, CDR2 SQIVND (reference sequence). The ends were cut back, 0 bases at V and 7 bases at J, with 16 bases in the middle. The length of the CDR3 is 16 residues. DNA for the CDR3: TGTGCCAGTAGTATAGATGAATTGTTTACAGACCAGCCCCAGCATTTT. Translating it yields CASSIDELFTDQPQHF.

Details on this clonotype: The junction departs from germline at one end; a sequencing error may be responsible. The rearrangement joins TRBV27 to TRBJ1-1, with D possibly being TRBD1 (6 bases). The CDR3 runs to 14 residues. The germline gives CDR1 MNHEY, CDR2 SMNVEV (reference sequence). The CDR3 loop is CASSHGQMNTEASF. The CDR3 coding sequence is TGTGCCAGCAGCCACGGACAGATGAACACTGAAGCTTCCTTT.

This clonotype was counted many times. The CDR3 nucleotides read TGTGCCATCAGGGGACAGGGGGATGAAAAACTGTTTTTT. It translates to CAIRGQGDEKLFF. This chain uses TRBV10-3 with TRBJ1-4; TRBD1 aligns across 11 bases. V lost 6 bases, J lost 6 bases, and 0 bases stayed unmatched. This CDR3 has 13 residues. CDR1 ENHRY and CDR2 SYGVKD come from the germline V gene.

This clonotype occurred many times. The chain uses TRBV28 and TRBJ1-6; D gene uncertain. The germline V gene encodes CDR1 MDHEN and CDR2 SYDVKM. The CDR3 length is 12 residues. Trimming took 2 bases from V and 7 from J, leaving 3 bases between them. The CDR3 region is CASSLQNSPLHF. The CDR3 bases are TGTGCCAGCAGTTTACAAAATTCACCCCTCCACTTT.

This clonotype was found a few times. V and J are TRBV6-5 and TRBJ2-1; D remains ambiguous. The CDR3 sequence is 13 residues long. The germline V and J ends were trimmed by 6 bases and 10 bases, with 16 bases remaining between them. Germline V CDR1 and CDR2: MNHEY, SVGAGI. CDR3 in DNA: TGTGCCAGCAGCCGAACGCGAGGTAACGAGCAGTTCTTC. Its protein product is CASSRTRGNEQFF.